Listed below are T cell receptor beta chains from one sample, sequenced in a study of technical replicates of blood from a few donors. Some clones are missing from TCRdb's copy, which holds only in-frame ones; the method was immunoSEQ multiplex PCR. The sample lists over 25,000 clones; about 92% were seen once. The sequenced sample consisted of PBMCs. These receptors were taken from a human donor in good health. Some clones in this sample may be carry-over from other donors' samples. Each CDR3 is given with its conserved first and last residue. The D gene is left open where the match is weak. Clone size is not always given. Where it is, it says once, few, many or a class for expanded clones.

v_gene	d_gene	len	abundance	j_gene	CDR3nt	CDR3aa
TRBV7-2	-	13	-	TRBJ1-2	TGTGCCAGCAGCTTGAGCCAGGACTATGGCTACACCTTC	CASSLSQDYGYTF
TRBV19	TRBD1	14	-	TRBJ1-2	TGTGCCAGTAGAGAGGACAGGGGGCGTCCTGGCTACACCTTC	CASREDRGRPGYTF
TRBV2	TRBD1	12	-	TRBJ1-2	TGTGCCAGCAGGGGACAGGGCTATGGCTACACCTTC	CASRGQGYGYTF
TRBV30	TRBD2	14	-	TRBJ2-1	TGTGCCTGGAAGGCGGGAGGGAACTACAATGAGCAGTTCTTC	CAWKAGGNYNEQFF
TRBV5-6	TRBD1	14	once	TRBJ1-2	TGTGCCAGCAGCCTCCCGGGACAGGGAGGTGGCTACACCTTC	CASSLPGQGGGYTF
TRBV2	-	12	-	TRBJ2-7	TGTGCCAGCAGGGTTGAGGCCTACGAGCAGTACTTC	CASRVEAYEQYF
TRBV5-1	TRBD1	16	-	TRBJ2-7	TGCGCCAGCAGACCGAAAGCCGGGACAGGAAGCTACGAGCAGTACTTC	CASRPKAGTGSYEQYF
TRBV5-1	TRBD1	14	medium-sized	TRBJ2-4	TGCGCCAGCAGCTCCGGACAGGGTGGGGACATTCAGTACTTC	CASSSGQGGDIQYF
TRBV6-6	-	14	-	TRBJ2-7	TGTGCCAGCAGTCCCTCCACGGGACTCTACGAGCAGTACTTC	CASSPSTGLYEQYF
TRBV5-1	TRBD2	16	-	TRBJ2-1	TGCGCCAGCAGCTTGGGACTAGCGGGAGACTACAATGAGCAGTTCTTC	CASSLGLAGDYNEQFF
TRBV7-3	TRBD2	18	-	TRBJ2-2	TGTGCCAGCAGCCCGGTCGAGCGGGAGGGCCTGGGAACCGGGGAGCTGTTTTTT	CASSPVEREGLGTGELFF
TRBV7-8	-	14	-	TRBJ2-7	TGTGCCAGCAGTTACGGGAGAGCCTCCTACGAGCAGTACTTC	CASSYGRASYEQYF
TRBV29-1	TRBD2	14	once	TRBJ2-5	TGCAGCGTTAACAAGCGGGGGGGCAGTGAGACCCAGTACTTC	CSVNKRGGSETQYF
TRBV5-1	TRBD2	16	-	TRBJ2-1	TGCGCCAGCAGCTTACGAAGCGGGGGGGCCTCAAATGAGCAGTTCTTC	CASSLRSGGASNEQFF
TRBV7-6	TRBD1	14	few	TRBJ1-6	TGTGCCAGCAGCGAAGACAGGGGGCTTTCACCCCTCCACTTT	CASSEDRGLSPLHF
TRBV5-1	TRBD1	14	-	TRBJ2-7	TGCGCCAGCAGCCCAGGGGACAGACTATACGAGCAGTACTTC	CASSPGDRLYEQYF
TRBV30	-	14	once	TRBJ1-6	TGTGCCTGGGCCCGGGAAAGAAATAATTCACCCCTCCACTTT	CAWARERNNSPLHF
TRBV5-6	TRBD1	16	-	TRBJ1-5	TGTGCCAGCAGCTTGGAGCGGGACAGGCGAAATCAGCCCCAGCATTTT	CASSLERDRRNQPQHF
TRBV6-5	-	16	-	TRBJ2-2	TGTGCCAGCAGTTACTCTCGTTTCCTCGGCACCGGGGAGCTGTTTTTT	CASSYSRFLGTGELFF
TRBV5-1	TRBD1	15	-	TRBJ2-3	TGCGCCAGCAGCTCGGACAGGGGCAGCACAGATACGCAGTATTTT	CASSSDRGSTDTQYF
TRBV5-6	TRBD2	15	-	TRBJ2-3	TGTGCCAGCAGCTTCAGTAGCGGGGGTACAGATACGCAGTATTTT	CASSFSSGGTDTQYF
TRBV5-1	-	14	-	TRBJ2-5	TGCGCCAGCAGCTCACACAAACAACAAGAGACCCAGTACTTC	CASSSHKQQETQYF
TRBV4-3	-	15	few	TRBJ1-1	TGCGCCAGCAGCCAAGACACAGGCTTAAACACTGAAGCTTTCTTT	CASSQDTGLNTEAFF
TRBV15	TRBD1	15	-	TRBJ1-2	TGTGCCACCAGCAGAGGACAGGGGGCCGGGTATGGCTACACCTTC	CATSRGQGAGYGYTF
TRBV27	TRBD1	17	-	TRBJ2-7	TGTGCCAGCAGTTTACGGACTCGGGACAGGGGGACCGAGGAGCAGTACTTC	CASSLRTRDRGTEEQYF
TRBV7-2	-	12	-	TRBJ2-5	TGTGCCAGCTCACTGGTTGAAGAGACCCAGTACTTC	CASSLVEETQYF
TRBV28	-	12	-	TRBJ1-1	TGTGCCAGCGTCCAAAGAGACACTGAAGCTTTCTTT	CASVQRDTEAFF
TRBV5-1	-	15	-	TRBJ1-4	TGCGCCAGCAGCTTGGCGGCAGGGGCAGGTGAAAAACTGTTTTTT	CASSLAAGAGEKLFF
TRBV7-3	TRBD2	16	few	TRBJ2-7	TGTGCCACAGGGGGACTAGCGGGGGAGATCTCCTACGAGCAGTACTTC	CATGGLAGEISYEQYF
TRBV29-1	TRBD1	15	-	TRBJ2-1	TGCAGCGTTGAAGATTTTCGGGACAGCAACAATGAGCAGTTCTTC	CSVEDFRDSNNEQFF
TRBV10-3	TRBD1	17	-	TRBJ1-5	TGTGCCATCAGTGAGTCGTTGAGTCAGGGGGCAGGCCAGCCCCAGCATTTT	CAISESLSQGAGQPQHF